These T cell receptor beta chains were read from a single sample in a study of response to subunit inactivated influenza vaccine. Each CDR3 protein is one row after TCRdb ran MiXCR on the RT-PCR reads. The table records around 520,000 distinct CDR3 sequences, about 25% of them present only once. The specimen comprised CD4+ T cells sorted from PBMCs, sampled less than 6 days after vaccination. Every receptor here comes from a man in his fifties or sixties who received an inactivated influenza vaccine. CDR3s include the opening cysteine and the closing phenylalanine or tryptophan. Part of the rows lack a size; the others show once, few, many or a class for expanded clones.

TRBJ2-1 | 12 | few | TRBV7-9 | CASSLIGDEQFF
TRBJ1-1 | 16 | NA | TRBV11-2 | CASSLSGDRQNTEAFF
TRBJ1-1 | 11 | NA | TRBV5-6 | CASSFRAEAFF
TRBJ2-7 | 14 | many | TRBV20-1 | CSAPLTGGYYEQYF
TRBJ2-3 | 14 | NA | TRBV11-2 | CASSLRAATDTQYF
TRBJ2-1 | 12 | NA | TRBV24-1 | CATSDDRGEQFF
TRBJ2-7 | 16 | NA | TRBV20-1 | CSARALLGGGPYEQYF
TRBJ1-1 | 13 | few | TRBV7-9 | CASSQTRDTEAFF
TRBJ2-1 | 11 | few | TRBV12-3/TRBV12-4 | CASSLAGRLFF
TRBJ1-2 | 13 | NA | TRBV5-1 | CASSLRTGDGYTF
TRBJ1-2 | 11 | few | TRBV20-1 | CSARGGYAYTF
TRBJ2-5 | 14 | NA | TRBV7-6 | CASSFGSAQETQYF
TRBJ2-3 | 15 | NA | TRBV28 | CASSLGGQGADTQYF
TRBJ1-6 | 15 | few | TRBV7-2 | CASSLGIGQLSPLHF
TRBJ2-1 | 17 | few | TRBV4-1 | CASSRVGTANSYNEQFF
TRBJ2-1 | 15 | NA | TRBV7-8 | CASSPSGRAGNEQFF
TRBJ2-7 | 16 | few | TRBV20-1 | CSARDPTGRKTYEQYF
TRBJ1-1 | 13 | many | TRBV12-3/TRBV12-4 | CASSLGTDGEAFF
TRBJ1-2 | 15 | NA | TRBV5-1 | CASSLGDQGFGGYTF
TRBJ2-2 | 14 | NA | TRBV20-1 | CSARMSLNTGELFF
TRBJ2-1 | 17 | NA | TRBV5-1 | CASSLGAGGSSYNEQFF
TRBJ1-2 | 14 | few | TRBV6-1 | CASSADRAFYGYTF
TRBJ2-1 | 15 | few | TRBV29-1 | CSVDKADRSYNEQFF
TRBJ2-7 | 15 | NA | TRBV6-1 | CASSVGASGSYEQYF
TRBJ2-3 | 16 | NA | TRBV6-4 | CASSEQAETSTDTQYF
TRBJ2-7 | 14 | NA | TRBV12-3/TRBV12-4 | CASSRGGQSYEQYF
TRBJ2-1 | 15 | NA | TRBV2 | CASRSRGQGYNEQFF
TRBJ2-6 | 14 | NA | TRBV6-5 | CASSYVSGANVLTF
TRBJ2-1 | 17 | few | TRBV20-1 | CSATDGGALVDYNEQFF
TRBJ2-4 | 14 | NA | TRBV5-6 | CASSSIDRAYIQYF
TRBJ2-1 | 17 | NA | TRBV2 | CTCCFQLSGGKYNEQFF
TRBJ2-1 | 16 | NA | TRBV4-2 | CASSQEGAVSYNEQFF
TRBJ2-1 | 15 | NA | TRBV6-1 | CASSRVSGIYNEQFF
TRBJ2-2 | 17 | few | TRBV7-2 | CASSLRGSGTNTGELFF